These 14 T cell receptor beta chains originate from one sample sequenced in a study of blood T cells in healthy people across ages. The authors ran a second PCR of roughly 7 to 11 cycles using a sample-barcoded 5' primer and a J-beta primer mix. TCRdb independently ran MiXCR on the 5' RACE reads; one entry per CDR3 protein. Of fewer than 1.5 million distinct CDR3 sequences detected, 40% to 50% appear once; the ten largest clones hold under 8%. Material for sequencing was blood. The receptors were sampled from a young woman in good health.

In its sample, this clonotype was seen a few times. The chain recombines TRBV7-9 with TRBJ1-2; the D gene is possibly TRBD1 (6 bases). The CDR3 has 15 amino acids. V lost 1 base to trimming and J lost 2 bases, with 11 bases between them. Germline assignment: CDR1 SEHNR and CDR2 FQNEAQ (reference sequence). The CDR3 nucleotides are TGTGCCAGCAGCTTAGAGGCAGGGGACAACTATGGCTACACCTTC. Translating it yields CASSLEAGDNYGYTF.

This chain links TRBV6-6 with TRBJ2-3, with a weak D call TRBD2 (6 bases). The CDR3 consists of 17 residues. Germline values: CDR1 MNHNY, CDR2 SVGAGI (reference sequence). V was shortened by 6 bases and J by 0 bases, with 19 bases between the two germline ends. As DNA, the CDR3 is TGTGCCAGCAGCGCCGGGGTAGTAGCGGCTAGCACAGATACGCAGTATTTT. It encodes CASSAGVVAASTDTQYF.

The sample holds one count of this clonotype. The DNA of the CDR3 is TGTGCCAGCAGATCAAATCAGGGGTCTGAAAAACTGTTTTTT. This encodes CASRSNQGSEKLFF. The chain combines TRBV4-2 with TRBJ1-4, with D maybe TRBD1 (6 bases). The CDR3 sequence is 14 residues long. Trimming cost V 6 bases and J 7 bases, with 15 bases left between them. Looked up from germline, CDR1 is LGHNA and CDR2 is YNFKEQ.

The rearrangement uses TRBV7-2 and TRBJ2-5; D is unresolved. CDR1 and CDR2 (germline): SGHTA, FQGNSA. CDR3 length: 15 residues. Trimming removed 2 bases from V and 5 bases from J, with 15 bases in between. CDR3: CASSLLTYEQETQYF. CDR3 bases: TGTGCCAGCAGCTTACTGACTTACGAGCAGGAGACCCAGTACTTC.

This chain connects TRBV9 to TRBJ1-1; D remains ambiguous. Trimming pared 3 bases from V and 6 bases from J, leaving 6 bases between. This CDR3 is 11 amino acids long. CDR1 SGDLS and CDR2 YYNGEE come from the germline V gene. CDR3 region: CASSAVSEAFF. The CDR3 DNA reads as TGTGCCAGCAGCGCGGTCTCTGAAGCTTTCTTT.

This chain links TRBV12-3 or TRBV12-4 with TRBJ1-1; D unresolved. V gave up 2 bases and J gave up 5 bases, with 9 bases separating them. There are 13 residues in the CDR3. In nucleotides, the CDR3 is TGTGCCAGCAGTTTACAAGCGGGGACTGAAGCTTTCTTT. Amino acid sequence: CASSLQAGTEAFF.

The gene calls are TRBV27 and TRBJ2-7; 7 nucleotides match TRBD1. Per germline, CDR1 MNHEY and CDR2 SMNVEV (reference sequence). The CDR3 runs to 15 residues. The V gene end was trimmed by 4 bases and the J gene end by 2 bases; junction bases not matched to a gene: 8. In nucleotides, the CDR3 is TGTGCCAGCAGTTCGGGGACAGCCACCCCCTACGAGCAGTACTTC. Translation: CASSSGTATPYEQYF.

The CDR3 coding sequence is TGTGCCACCAGAGATCTAAAAATCGGGCTCCCTAGCACAGATACGCAGTATTTT. Residues: CATRDLKIGLPSTDTQYF. The chain couples TRBV15 to TRBJ2-3; D call uncertain. This CDR3 is built from 18 residues. The V end was cut by 6 bases, the J end by 0 bases, with 22 bases between. Germline-derived CDR1 and CDR2 are LNHNV and YYDKDF (reference sequence).

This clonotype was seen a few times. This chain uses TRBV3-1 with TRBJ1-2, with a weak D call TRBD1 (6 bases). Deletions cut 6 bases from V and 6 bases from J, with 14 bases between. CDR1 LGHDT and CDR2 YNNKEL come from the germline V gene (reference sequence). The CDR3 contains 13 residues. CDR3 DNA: TGTGCCAGCAGTCCCCCCGGGGGGCATGGCTACACCTTC. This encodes CASSPPGGHGYTF.

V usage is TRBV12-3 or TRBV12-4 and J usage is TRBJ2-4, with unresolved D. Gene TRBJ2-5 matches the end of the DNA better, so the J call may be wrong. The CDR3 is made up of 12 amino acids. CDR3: CASSQYKETQYF. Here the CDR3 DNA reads TGTGCCAGCAGCCAATACAAGGAGACCCAGTACTTC.

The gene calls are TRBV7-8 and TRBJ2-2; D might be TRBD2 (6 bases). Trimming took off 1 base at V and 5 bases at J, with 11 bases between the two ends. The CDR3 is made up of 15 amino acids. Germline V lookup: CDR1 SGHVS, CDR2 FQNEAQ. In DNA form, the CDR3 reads TGTGCCAGCAGCTTAGTGGGTAGCGGAACCGGGGAGCTGTTTTTT. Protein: CASSLVGSGTGELFF. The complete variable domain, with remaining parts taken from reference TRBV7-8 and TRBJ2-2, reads GAGVSQSPRYKVAKRGQDVALRCDPISGHVSLFWYQQALGQGPEFLTYFQNEAQLDKSGLPSDRFFAERPEGSVSTLKIQRTQQEDSAVYLCASSLVGSGTGELFFGEGSRLTVL.

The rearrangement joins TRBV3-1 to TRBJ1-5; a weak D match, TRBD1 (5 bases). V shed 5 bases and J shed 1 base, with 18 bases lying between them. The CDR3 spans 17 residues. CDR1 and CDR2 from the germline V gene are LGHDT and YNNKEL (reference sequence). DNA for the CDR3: TGTGCCAGCAGCTCCAGGGATGGGGGTAAGAGCAATCAGCCCCAGCATTTT. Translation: CASSSRDGGKSNQPQHF.

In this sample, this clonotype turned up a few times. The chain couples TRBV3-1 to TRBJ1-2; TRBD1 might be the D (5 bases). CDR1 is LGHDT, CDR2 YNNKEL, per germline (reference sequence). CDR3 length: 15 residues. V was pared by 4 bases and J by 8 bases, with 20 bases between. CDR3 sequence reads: CASSPWDGSPGGYTF. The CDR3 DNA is TGTGCCAGCAGCCCTTGGGACGGCAGCCCGGGGGGCTACACCTTC.

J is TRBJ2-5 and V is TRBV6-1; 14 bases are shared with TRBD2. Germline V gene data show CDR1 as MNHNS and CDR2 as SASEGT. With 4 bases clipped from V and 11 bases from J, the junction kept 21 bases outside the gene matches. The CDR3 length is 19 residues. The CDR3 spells CASSATKGLAGALGNEQYF. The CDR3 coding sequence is TGTGCCAGCAGTGCCACCAAGGGACTAGCGGGAGCTTTAGGGAATGAGCAGTACTTC.